This note documents a single T cell receptor (beta chain) sequence. The antigen remains undetermined. Within the sample, other DNA sequences also encode this same CDR3. The PCR employed 60 Vbeta primers together with 13 Jbeta primers. Sequencing was performed with immunoSEQ multiplex PCR; in TCRdb, only in-frame clones are kept and a portion is missing. The table records roughly 170,000 clones, 65% to 85% of them present only once. The record originates from a study of cytomegalovirus exposure and HLA in healthy donors. Study-level information: The early release's HLA-typed donors yielded roughly 85 million unique TCRs. Of 300 to 500 genotyped donors, roughly 81% grouped in the Caucasian-associated ancestry cluster. Study findings and constraints: Presence/absence comparisons presumed near-even sequencing depth among donors. Three chains tied to CMV proved CMV antigen-specific in vitro.

The germline V and J ends were trimmed by 3 bases and 7 bases, with 13 bases remaining between them. The V gene's germline CDR1 is MRHNA and CDR2 SNTAGT. The CDR3 covers 14 residues. This receptor was obtained from a woman in her 50s in good health and CMV-seropositive. The chain employs TRBV6-4 and TRBJ1-5; possibly TRBD1 for D (6 bases). The material sequenced was PBMCs. The CDR3 region is CASSEEEGGQPQHF. The CDR3 region has the DNA TGTGCCAGCAGTGAAGAGGAGGGGGGGCAGCCCCAGCATTTT.